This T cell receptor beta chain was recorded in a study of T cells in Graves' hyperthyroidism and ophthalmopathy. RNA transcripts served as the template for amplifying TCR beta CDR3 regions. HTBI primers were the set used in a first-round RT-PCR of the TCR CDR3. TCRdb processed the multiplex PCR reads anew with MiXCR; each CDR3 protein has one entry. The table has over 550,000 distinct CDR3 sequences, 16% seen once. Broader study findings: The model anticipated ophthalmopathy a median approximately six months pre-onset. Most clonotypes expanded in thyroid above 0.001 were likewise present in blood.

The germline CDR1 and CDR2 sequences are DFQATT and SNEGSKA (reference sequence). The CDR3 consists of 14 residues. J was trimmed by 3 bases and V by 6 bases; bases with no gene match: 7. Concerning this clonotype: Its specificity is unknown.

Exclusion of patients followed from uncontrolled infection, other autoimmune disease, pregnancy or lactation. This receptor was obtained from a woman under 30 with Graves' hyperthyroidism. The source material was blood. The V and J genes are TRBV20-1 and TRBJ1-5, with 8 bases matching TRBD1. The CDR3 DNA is TGCAGTGCACAACGGGACAGGCTCAATCAGCCCCAGCATTTT. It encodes CSAQRDRLNQPQHF.